This is a list of T cell receptor beta chains from one sample in a study of T cell changes during pregnancy in multiple sclerosis. Some clones are missing from TCRdb's copy, which holds only in-frame ones; the method was immunoSEQ multiplex PCR. The sample holds approximately 39,000 clones; 94% are singletons and the top ten take approximately 0.42%. This specimen consisted of CD4+ T cells from peripheral blood mononuclear cells, obtained in the second trimester of pregnancy. These receptors all stem from a female donor with multiple sclerosis, enrolled in a pregnancy study. Both conserved end residues are part of each CDR3. D genes are given only for firm matches. Some rows mark clone size as missing; the rest say once, few, many or name a class of expanded clone.

TRBV23-1,-,TRBJ1-2,-,TGCGCCAGCCCCGGCGGGAATGGCTACACCTTC,CASPGGNGYTF
TRBV18,-,TRBJ2-1,TRBD2,TGTGCCAGCTCACCCCCGGGACTAGCAGGGATTGAGCAGTTCTTC,CASSPPGLAGIEQFF
TRBV5-1,-,TRBJ2-3,-,TGCGCCAGCAGCTCCTCTAGCGCTAGCACAGATACGCAGTATTTT,CASSSSSASTDTQYF
TRBV11-2,-,TRBJ1-4,-,TGTGCCAGCAGCTTGAACTCTGCAACTAATGAAAAACTGTTTTTT,CASSLNSATNEKLFF
TRBV5-1,-,TRBJ2-3,-,TGCGCCAGCAGCTTGGGGGGGCCGGCAGATACGCAGTATTTT,CASSLGGPADTQYF
TRBV4-2,-,TRBJ1-5,-,TGTGCCAGCAGCCAGACTGGGGCGGAACAGCCCCAGCATTTT,CASSQTGAEQPQHF
TRBV6-1,-,TRBJ1-5,TRBD1,TGTGCCAGCAGTGAACGACAGGGTCAGCCCCAGCATTTT,CASSERQGQPQHF
TRBV5-1,-,TRBJ2-1,TRBD2,TGCGCCAGCAGTCAGGGAACTAGCGGGCCGAGCTCCTACAATGAGCAGTTCTTC,CASSQGTSGPSSYNEQFF
TRBV7-2,-,TRBJ2-5,-,TGTGCCAGCAGCTTAGGTAGAGTTAGACAAGAGACCCAGTACTTC,CASSLGRVRQETQYF
TRBV10-3,-,TRBJ1-5,-,TGTGCCATCAGTGAGAGGGGGAGGACACCGGGGGGCCTCAATCAGCCCCAGCATTTT,CAISERGRTPGGLNQPQHF
TRBV7-7,-,TRBJ2-1,TRBD2,TGTGCCAGCAGCCAAGGACTAGCGGGAGGCAATGAGCAGTTCTTC,CASSQGLAGGNEQFF
TRBV7-9,-,TRBJ2-7,TRBD2,TGTGCCAGCAGCTTAGGGATAGCGGGAGCCGAGCAGTACTTC,CASSLGIAGAEQYF
TRBV28,-,TRBJ2-5,TRBD1,TGTGCCAGCAAGACAGGGGGCGCGGAGACCCAGTACTTC,CASKTGGAETQYF
TRBV7-2,-,TRBJ2-7,-,TGTGCCAGCAGCTTAGAAAAGTTCGGGTCCTACGAGCAGTACTTC,CASSLEKFGSYEQYF
TRBV18,-,TRBJ1-3,-,TGTGCCAGCTCACCGACAGTCTTTCACTCTGGAAACACCATATATTTT,CASSPTVFHSGNTIYF
TRBV2,-,TRBJ2-1,TRBD2,TGTGCCAGTCATCCTGGGGGGGTCGGGGAGCAGTTCTTC,CASHPGGVGEQFF
TRBV7-9,-,TRBJ2-5,TRBD1,TGTGCCAGCAGACGGACAGGCCAAGAGACCCAGTACTTC,CASRRTGQETQYF
TRBV7-2,-,TRBJ2-5,TRBD2,TGTGCCAGCAGCTTAGCGCGGGGGGGCGTGGAGACCCAGTACTTC,CASSLARGGVETQYF
TRBV11-2,-,TRBJ2-1,TRBD2,TGTGCCAGCACCCCACGCCTAGCGGGGATCTACAATGAGCAGTTCTTC,CASTPRLAGIYNEQFF
TRBV6-5,-,TRBJ2-2,TRBD1,TGTGCCAGCAACCACGACAGGGAAGGCGGGGAGCTGTTTTTT,CASNHDREGGELFF
TRBV19,-,TRBJ1-5,TRBD1,TGTGCCAGTAGCCAAAGGGGGCATCAGCCCCAGCATTTT,CASSQRGHQPQHF
TRBV30,-,TRBJ2-7,-,TGTGCCTGGAGTGGGGCCCCGACAGGTGCCTACGAGCAGTACTTC,CAWSGAPTGAYEQYF
TRBV5-1,-,TRBJ2-5,TRBD2,TGCGCCAGCAGCTTGGAACCCGGGAGGGCCGGAGAAGAGACCCAGTACTTC,CASSLEPGRAGEETQYF
TRBV7-8,-,TRBJ1-5,TRBD1,TGTGCCAGCAGCCACCGGGACAGGGAATTTCAGCCCCAGCATTTT,CASSHRDREFQPQHF
TRBV2,-,TRBJ2-5,-,TGTGCCAGCAGTGAAGAAGGCCAGGGAGGAGAGACCCAGTACTTC,CASSEEGQGGETQYF
TRBV29-1,-,TRBJ1-2,-,TGCAGCGTTGAGGGCCCTGGCTACACCTTC,CSVEGPGYTF
TRBV6-1,-,TRBJ2-3,-,TGTGCCAGCAGTGAACCCCGAGGAGCCACAGATACGCAGTATTTT,CASSEPRGATDTQYF
TRBV7-9,-,TRBJ1-3,-,TGTGCCAGCAGCGGTACTTCAGGGGAAGATACTGGAAACACCATATATTTT,CASSGTSGEDTGNTIYF
TRBV7-8,-,TRBJ1-6,TRBD1,TGTGCCAGCAGCTCCCAGGACAGGGTGAATTCACCCCTCCACTTT,CASSSQDRVNSPLHF
TRBV19,-,TRBJ2-7,TRBD1,TGTGCCAGCGGGGACAGGGTAGGAGAGCAGTACTTC,CASGDRVGEQYF
TRBV5-1,-,TRBJ1-5,-,TGCGCCACTAAGTATCAGCCCCAGCATTTT,CATKYQPQHF
TRBV6-1,-,TRBJ2-2,TRBD1,TGTGCCAGCAGCCGACAGGGGGGAATGGCCGGGGAGCTGTTTTTT,CASSRQGGMAGELFF
TRBV7-8,once,TRBJ2-7,TRBD2,TGTGCCAGCAGCTCCCGGACTAGCGGGAGAATTGGCTCCTACGAGCAGTACTTC,CASSSRTSGRIGSYEQYF
TRBV2,-,TRBJ2-1,TRBD2,TGTGCCAGCAGTGGAGGGACTAGCGGGGGGGCATCCTACAATGAGCAGTTCTTC,CASSGGTSGGASYNEQFF
TRBV5-1,-,TRBJ2-1,-,TGCGCCAGCAGCTTCTCTGGCGGGGTTCGGGAGCAGTTCTTC,CASSFSGGVREQFF
TRBV6-5,-,TRBJ1-2,TRBD1,TGTGCCAGCAGTTTGCAGACAGGGGAGTATGGCTACACCTTC,CASSLQTGEYGYTF
TRBV5-1,-,TRBJ2-2,TRBD1,TGCGCCAGCAGCTTGGGGACAGGGAACACCGGGGAGCTGTTTTTT,CASSLGTGNTGELFF